Listed here are 12 T cell receptor beta chains from one sample, sequenced in a study of regulatory T cells in long-lasting Graves disease. Time point: newly diagnosed GD, antithyroid drugs for less than 3 months. Extracted RNA from PBMCs served as the source of the TCR library. Construction of the TCR beta libraries employed iRepertoire HTBI primers in conjunction with Arm-PCR of CDR3 regions. TCRdb re-called the multiplex PCR reads with MiXCR, one entry per CDR3 protein. Here the sample spans hundreds of thousands of distinct CDR3 sequences, 15% to 20% being singletons. The same data also went into a second study, on T cells in Graves' hyperthyroidism and ophthalmopathy.

The sequencing here drew on peripheral blood mononuclear cells (PBMCs), taken at new diagnosis, from a patient treated with antithyroid drugs. The receptors shown here come from a woman in her thirties with Graves disease.

In its sample, this clonotype was seen a few times. This chain links TRBV18 with TRBJ1-5; 7 bases are shared with TRBD1. After removal of 4 bases from V and 3 bases from J, the junction contained 6 bases not matched to a gene. CDR1 is KGHSH, CDR2 LQKENI, per germline. This CDR3 region has 15 residues. For the CDR3, the DNA is TGTGCCAGCTCACGTAGACAGGGCGACAATCAGCCCCAGCATTTT. Residues: CASSRRQGDNQPQHF.

This clonotype was seen repeatedly, ten times or more. The rearrangement links TRBV10-2 to TRBJ1-1; 9 bases align to TRBD1. After removal of 5 bases from V and 1 base from J, the junction contained 8 bases not matched to a gene. CDR1 is WSHSY and CDR2 is SAAADI in the germline V gene. CDR3 length equals 16 residues. The CDR3 protein is CASSQQGALRNTEAFF. CDR3 coding DNA: TGCGCCAGCAGTCAACAGGGGGCGTTAAGGAACACTGAAGCTTTCTTT.

This clonotype turned up a few times. The J gene is TRBJ1-3, the V gene TRBV11-2; no reliable D call. The CDR3 extends over 16 amino acids. V shed 3 bases and J shed 1 base, with 13 bases lying between them. Germline CDR1 SGHAT, CDR2 FQNNGV. The DNA of the CDR3 is TGTGCCAGCAGCTTGGATCCAATTCTATCTGGAAACACCATATATTTT. This sequence encodes CASSLDPILSGNTIYF. The full variable domain, completed using reference TRBV11-2 and TRBJ1-3, is EAGVAQSPRYKIIEKRQSVAFWCNPISGHATLYWYQQILGQGPKLLIQFQNNGVVDDSQLPKDRFSAERLKGVDSTLKIQPAKLEDSAVYLCASSLDPILSGNTIYFGEGSWLTVV.

As concerns this clonotype: A much larger clone differs by one base, so this may be a read error. The rearrangement joins TRBV28 to TRBJ2-7; 10 nucleotides align to TRBD2. Per germline, CDR1 MDHEN and CDR2 SYDVKM. This CDR3 has 14 residues. CDR3 loop: CAGSFSYRTSGGDF. The CDR3 DNA reads as TGTGCCGGCAGTTTTTCTTACAGGACTAGCGGCGGAGACTTC.

To note about this clonotype: A read error may be the cause here, since a much bigger clone is one base away. The rearrangement joins TRBV11-2 to TRBJ2-3; maybe TRBD1 (5 bases). The CDR3 covers 16 residues. CDR1 is SGHAT and CDR2 is FQNNGV in the germline V gene. The CDR3 is CASSLSRVSYQETRYF. CDR3 sequence (DNA): TGTGCCAGCAGCTTATCCAGGGTATCGTACCAAGAGACCCGGTACTTC.

The chain combines TRBV9 with TRBJ1-2; 9 bases map to TRBD1. The ends lost 0 bases at V and 6 bases at J; junction bases unmatched: 9. The germline V gene has CDR1 SGDLS and CDR2 YYNGEE. This CDR3 is built from 16 residues. CDR3 region: CASSVEQTGGYHGYTF. CDR3 nucleotide sequence: TGTGCCAGCAGCGTAGAGCAGACAGGGGGTTATCATGGCTACACCTTC.

This clonotype was counted between two and nine times. The chain combines TRBV19 with TRBJ1-2; D is possibly TRBD1 (5 bases). V lost 7 bases and J 1 base, leaving 13 bases between the germline ends. CDR1 and CDR2 (germline): LNHDA, SQIVND (reference sequence). The CDR3 covers 14 residues. Here the CDR3 reads CASISPGLNYGYTF. CDR3 DNA sequence: TGTGCCAGTATATCGCCAGGGCTTAACTATGGCTACACCTTC.

The chain recombines TRBV18 with TRBJ2-7; TRBD1 matches 7 bases. The CDR3 spans 16 residues. CDR1 and CDR2 from the germline V gene are KGHSH and LQKENI. The V segment lost 3 bases and the J segment 0 bases; nucleotides outside the gene matches: 8. CDR3 nucleotide sequence: TGTGCCAGCTCACCGCTGGACAGGATGATCTCCTACGAGCAGTACTTC. Translating it yields CASSPLDRMISYEQYF. The variable domain in full, with the rest retrieved from reference TRBV18 and TRBJ2-7, is NAGVMQNPRHLVRRRGQEARLRCSPMKGHSHVYWYRQLPEEGLKFMVYLQKENIIDESGMPKERFSAEFPKEGPSILRIQQVVRGDSAAYFCASSPLDRMISYEQYFGPGTRLTVT.

In this sample, this clonotype turned up a few times. The chain employs TRBV20-1 and TRBJ2-7, with 9 bases aligning to TRBD1. The CDR3 runs 16 residues. V lost 3 bases to trimming and J lost 2 bases; unmatched junction nucleotides: 11. The germline gives CDR1 DFQATT, CDR2 SNEGSKA (reference sequence). CDR3 DNA sequence: TGCAGTGCTAGTAGATGGACAGGGGTCACCGCCTACGAGCAGTACTTC. It is translated as CSASRWTGVTAYEQYF.

Only a few counts were recorded for this clonotype. The chain is built from TRBV3-1 and TRBJ1-1; D perhaps matches TRBD1 (5 bases). The CDR3 consists of 16 residues. Germline values: CDR1 LGHDT, CDR2 YNNKEL (reference sequence). Trimming shortened V by 4 bases and J by 0 bases, and 15 bases separated the two germline ends. As DNA, the CDR3 is TGTGCCAGCAGCCCGCCACCGGGACTGCTGAACACTGAAGCTTTCTTT. Translating it yields CASSPPPGLLNTEAFF. The full variable domain, with the rest looked up from reference TRBV3-1 and TRBJ1-1, is DTAVSQTPKYLVTQMGNDKSIKCEQNLGHDTMYWYKQDSKKFLKIMFSYNNKELIINETVPNRFSPKSPDKAHLNLHINSLELGDSAVYFCASSPPPGLLNTEAFFGQGTRLTVV.

This clonotype turned up a few times. A much more abundant neighbour one base away suggests this may be a read error. The chain recombines TRBV3-1 with TRBJ2-3; perhaps TRBD2 as D (5 bases). The J call is uncertain, as TRBJ2-5 better fits the DNA end. CDR3 length: 14 residues. Germline CDR1 reads LGHDT; CDR2 reads YNNKEL (reference sequence). The CDR3 is CASSLPEDRETQYF. The CDR3 coding sequence is TGTGCCAGCAGCCTTCCGGAGGATAGGGAGACCCAGTACTTC.

The table lists this clonotype with many counts. V usage is TRBV18 and J usage is TRBJ2-5; D possibly corresponds to TRBD1 (6 bases). Trimming cost V 1 base and J 1 base, with 7 bases left between them. The CDR3 loop spans 14 amino acids. The germline CDR1 and CDR2 sequences are KGHSH and LQKENI. The CDR3 loop reads CASSPRDTQETQYF. CDR3 bases: TGTGCCAGCTCACCACGGGACACCCAAGAGACCCAGTACTTC.